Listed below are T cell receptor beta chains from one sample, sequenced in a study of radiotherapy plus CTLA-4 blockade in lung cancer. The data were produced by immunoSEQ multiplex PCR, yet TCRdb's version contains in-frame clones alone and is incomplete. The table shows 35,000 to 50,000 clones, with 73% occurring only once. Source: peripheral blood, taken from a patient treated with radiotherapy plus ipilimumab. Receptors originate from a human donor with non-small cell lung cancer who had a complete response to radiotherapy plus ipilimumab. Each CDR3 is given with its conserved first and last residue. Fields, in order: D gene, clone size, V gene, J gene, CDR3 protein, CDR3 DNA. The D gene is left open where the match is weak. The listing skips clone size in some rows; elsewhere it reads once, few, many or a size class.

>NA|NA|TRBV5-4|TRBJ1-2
CASSLTGAYGYTF
TGTGCCAGCAGCTTAACGGGAGCCTATGGCTACACCTTC
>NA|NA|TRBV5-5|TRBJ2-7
CASSFIGAQYF
TGTGCCAGCAGCTTTATCGGAGCGCAGTACTTC
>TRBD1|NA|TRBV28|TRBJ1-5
CASSLSGTGVGSNQPQHF
TGTGCCAGCAGCCTCTCAGGGACAGGGGTCGGGAGCAATCAGCCCCAGCATTTT
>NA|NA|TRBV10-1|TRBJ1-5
CASSAWGPGESNQPQHF
TGCGCCAGCAGTGCTTGGGGGCCAGGGGAAAGCAATCAGCCCCAGCATTTT
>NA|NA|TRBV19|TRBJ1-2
CASTLEQGYGYTF
TGTGCCAGTACCCTGGAGCAGGGCTATGGCTACACCTTC
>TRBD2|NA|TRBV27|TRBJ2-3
CASSLRGGDTQYF
TGTGCCAGCAGTCTGCGGGGGGGAGATACGCAGTATTTT
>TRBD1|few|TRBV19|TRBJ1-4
CASSIARDRGEKLFF
TGTGCCAGTAGTATTGCGCGGGACAGGGGCGAAAAACTGTTTTTT
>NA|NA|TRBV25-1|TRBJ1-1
CASNRYIRQVNTEAFF
TGTGCCAGCAATCGTTATATAAGACAGGTGAACACTGAAGCTTTCTTT
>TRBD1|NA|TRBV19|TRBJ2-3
CASSTWDREATDTQYF
TGTGCCAGTAGTACCTGGGACAGGGAGGCCACAGATACGCAGTATTTT
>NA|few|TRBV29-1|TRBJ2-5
CSVGQGSETQYF
TGCAGCGTTGGACAAGGGAGCGAGACCCAGTACTTC
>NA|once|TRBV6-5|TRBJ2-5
CASSYSQGLWQYF
TGTGCCAGCAGTTACTCTCAGGGGCTGTGGCAGTACTTC
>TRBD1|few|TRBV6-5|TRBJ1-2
CASSYTDRFGYTF
TGTGCCAGCAGTTACACGGACAGGTTTGGCTACACCTTC
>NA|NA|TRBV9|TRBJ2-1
CASSVANGRQGYNEQFF
TGTGCCAGCAGCGTAGCGAATGGCCGCCAGGGGTACAATGAGCAGTTCTTC
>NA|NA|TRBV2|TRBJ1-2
CASSPTGFNGYTF
TGTGCCAGCAGCCCTACAGGGTTCAATGGCTACACCTTC
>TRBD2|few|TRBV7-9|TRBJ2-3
CASSRTSGSTDTQYF
TGTGCCAGCAGTCGGACTAGCGGTAGCACAGATACGCAGTATTTT